Sequencing of this T cell receptor (beta chain) was carried out in a study of blood T cell repertoires in COVID-19. Produced via immunoSEQ multiplex PCR; TCRdb's table is partial and in-frame only. The sample yields some 300,000 clones, 85% to 90% seen once. This clone was found a few times. Germline CDR1 and CDR2: MGHRA and YSYEKL. V lost 3 bases and J 3 bases, leaving 18 bases between the germline ends. This CDR3 spans 17 amino acids. The J gene is TRBJ1-5, the V gene TRBV4-1, with D unresolved. Sequencing input: peripheral blood. This TCR was sampled from a woman between 45 and 65 years old with COVID-19, enrolled during active disease. As DNA, the CDR3 is TGCGCCAGCAGCCAGGGCCTAAGAGGGCAGGCCAATCAGCCCCAGCATTTT. It encodes CASSQGLRGQANQPQHF.